The source of this TCR beta chain is a study of memory CD4+ T cells and cytomegalovirus serostatus (dated by TCRdb to between 2018 and 2021). In the study overall: The roughly 35 healthy Belgian adults in the cohort included 9 who were CMV seropositive and about 24 who were CMV seronegative. To replicate a published TCR-based CMV serostatus classifier, the researchers sequenced the CD4+ memory TCRbeta repertoires of a Belgian cohort whose cytomegalovirus serostatus was known.

Broad study findings and their caveats: For predicting CMV serostatus, the median bootstrapped AUC was roughly 0.95 using the original framework and about 0.89 using a US-trained random forest. On the Belgian cohort, the classifier based on the original framework reached a median bootstrapped AUC of nearly 0.97, with a 95% CI of 0.76-1.00. Among the roughly 160 previously reported CMV-associated TCRbeta sequences, 67 showed up in the CD4+ memory repertoires, with each one found in between one and five individuals. Results were interpreted as suggesting that the CMV-associated TCR signature is largely present in the CD4+ memory repertoire. Unlike the original study, which covered naive and memory CD4+ and CD8+ populations, the Belgian study sequenced only CD4+CD45RO+ memory cells.

A FACSAria II was used to sort memory CD4+ T cells, defined as single viable CD3+CD4+CD8-CD45RO+ cells. To determine CMV serostatus, a Roche Elecsys assay was used that detects serum IgG against CMV pp150, pp28, p38 and p52. After thawing, total CD4+ T cells were enriched by positive selection with CD4 magnetic microbeads. The samples came from a different study that was designed specifically to examine the CD4+ T cell memory repertoire. Peripheral blood mononuclear cells were isolated and cryopreserved according to standard operating procedures, and serum was kept at -80 degrees C. The staining used CD3-PerCP (BW264/56), CD4-APC (RPA-T4), CD45RO-PE (UCHT1) and CD8-Pacific Orange (3B5) antibodies, and Sytox blue was used to exclude non-viable cells. Genomic DNA was extracted from sorted cells with the Quick-DNA Microprep Kit. TCRbeta DNA was amplified with the immunoSEQ hsTCRbeta kit following the manufacturer's protocol. TCRbeta libraries were sequenced on an Illumina MiSeq instrument. The authors processed their data as follows. After out-of-frame sequences were removed, 2 million to 2.5 million distinct TCRbeta sequences remained, averaging about 67,000 per individual. Two values were used to score each individual: the count of roughly 150 previously reported CMV-associated TCRbeta sequences and the total count of productive distinct TCRbeta sequences. A beta-binomial model was reimplemented in Python, and scikit-learn random forests with default parameters were trained on US cohort data. Classifier performance on the Belgian cohort was summarized as median AUC with percentile confidence intervals calculated over 10,000 bootstrap iterations. In its TCRdb copy, this immuneACCESS table keeps in-frame sequences only and misses some clones. Where compared with another copy, unresolved V genes explain less than half of these, and the others have no known cause. Clone size and the V and J calls come from that table; the DNA yielded D and trimming. The sample contains more than 45,000 clones, around 80% of them found a single time. More than 1% of the sample is in the top ten clones.

As to this clone: It has no known antigen specificity. No quality values exist for individual bases; no much larger clone is one base distant.

The germline V gene (reference sequence) gives CDR1 as LNHDA and CDR2 as SQIVND. Cut back by 11 bases and 5 bases, the V and J ends lie 16 bases apart. The CDR3, cysteine through phenylalanine, is 13 amino acids long. This entry keeps only the CDR3 DNA: 39 bases, framed from base 1. This TCR was sampled from an adult in good health and CMV-seronegative. The chain joins TRBV19 to TRBJ1-5, with TRBD1 perhaps the D gene, on 5 matching bases. Sequenced material: memory CD4+ T cells from blood. The nucleotides read TGTGCCGCCGGGGGGAGGGAACATCAGCCCCAGCATTTT. It is translated as CAAGGREHQPQHF.